This T cell receptor beta chain was recorded in a study of OX40 agonist ivuxolimab in advanced cancers. Trimming cost V 5 bases and J 1 base; bases outside gene matches: 9. The CDR3 is 16 amino acids. Germline assignment: CDR1 SGHRS and CDR2 YFSETQ. Profiled with immunoSEQ multiplex PCR; TCRdb holds only in-frame clones, not every one. The sample contains 90,000 to 100,000 clones, 70% to 85% of which appear only once. Sequenced material: CD4+ or CD8+ T cells sorted from blood, taken in a trial of the OX40 agonist ivuxolimab. The receptor comes from an adult with an advanced solid tumor such as melanoma, head and neck, liver or kidney cancer. The chain links TRBV5-1 to TRBJ2-7; 10 bases agree with TRBD2. The CDR3 DNA reads as TGCGCCAGCAGAAGTCGAACTAGCGGGAATTCCTACGAGCAGTACTTC. It specifies CASRSRTSGNSYEQYF.